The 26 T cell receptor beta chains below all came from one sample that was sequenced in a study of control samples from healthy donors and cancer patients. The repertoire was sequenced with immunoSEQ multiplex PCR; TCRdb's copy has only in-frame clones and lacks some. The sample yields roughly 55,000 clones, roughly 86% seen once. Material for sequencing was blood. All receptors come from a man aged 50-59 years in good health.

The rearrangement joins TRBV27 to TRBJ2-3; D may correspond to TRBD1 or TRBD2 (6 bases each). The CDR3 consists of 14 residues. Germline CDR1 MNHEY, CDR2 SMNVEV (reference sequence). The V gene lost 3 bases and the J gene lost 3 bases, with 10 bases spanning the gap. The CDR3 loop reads CASSFRGQTDTQYF. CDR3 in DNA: TGTGCCAGCAGTTTCCGGGGGCAAACAGATACGCAGTATTTT.

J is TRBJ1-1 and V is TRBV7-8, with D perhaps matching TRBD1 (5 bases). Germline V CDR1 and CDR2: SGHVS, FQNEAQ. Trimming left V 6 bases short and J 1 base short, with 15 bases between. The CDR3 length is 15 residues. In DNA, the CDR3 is TGTGCCAGCAGTAAGCCCGGGACGGGGAACACTGAAGCTTTCTTT. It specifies CASSKPGTGNTEAFF.

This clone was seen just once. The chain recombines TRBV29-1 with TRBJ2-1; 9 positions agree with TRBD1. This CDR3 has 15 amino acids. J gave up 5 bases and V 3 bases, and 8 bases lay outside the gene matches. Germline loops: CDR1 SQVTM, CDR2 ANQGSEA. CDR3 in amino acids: CSVDGDRDPDNEQFF. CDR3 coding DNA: TGCAGCGTTGACGGGGACAGGGACCCTGACAATGAGCAGTTCTTC.

CDR3 region: CAIPDRGRVGYTF. The CDR3 DNA reads as TGTGCCATCCCCGACAGGGGGCGGGTGGGCTACACCTTC. The chain employs TRBV28 and TRBJ1-2; 10 bases are shared with TRBD1. Germline V gives CDR1 MDHEN, CDR2 SYDVKM. V lost 10 bases, J lost 8 bases, and 10 bases stayed unmatched. There are 13 residues in the CDR3.

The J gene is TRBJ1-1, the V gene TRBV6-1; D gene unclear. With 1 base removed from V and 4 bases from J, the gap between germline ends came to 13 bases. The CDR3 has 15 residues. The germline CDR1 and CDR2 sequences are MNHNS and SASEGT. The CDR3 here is CASSEGRERGTEAFF. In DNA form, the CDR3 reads TGTGCCAGCAGTGAAGGGAGGGAAAGAGGCACTGAAGCTTTCTTT.

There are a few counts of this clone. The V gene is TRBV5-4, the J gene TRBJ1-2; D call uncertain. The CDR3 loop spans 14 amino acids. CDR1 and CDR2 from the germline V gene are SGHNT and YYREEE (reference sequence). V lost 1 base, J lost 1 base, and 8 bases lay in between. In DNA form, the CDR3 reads TGTGCCAGCAGCTTGCCTGGCCATAACTATGGCTACACCTTC. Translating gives CASSLPGHNYGYTF.

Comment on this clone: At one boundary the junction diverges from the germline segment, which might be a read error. This CDR3 is CATSILSSGASSGANVLTF. DNA of the CDR3: TGCGCCACCAGCATTCTCAGCTCGGGGGCTAGCTCTGGGGCCAACGTCCTGACTTTC. V gene TRBV5-1 combines with J gene TRBJ2-6; either TRBD1 or TRBD2 may supply D (6 bases each). This CDR3 is built from 19 residues. Germline loops: CDR1 SGHRS, CDR2 YFSETQ.

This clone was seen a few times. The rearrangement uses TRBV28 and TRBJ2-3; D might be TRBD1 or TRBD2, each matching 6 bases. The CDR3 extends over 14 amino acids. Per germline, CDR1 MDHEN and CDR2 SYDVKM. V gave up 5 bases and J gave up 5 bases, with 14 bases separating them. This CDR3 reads CASSPTGAGDTQYF. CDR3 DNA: TGTGCCAGCAGTCCCACGGGGGCCGGAGATACGCAGTATTTT.

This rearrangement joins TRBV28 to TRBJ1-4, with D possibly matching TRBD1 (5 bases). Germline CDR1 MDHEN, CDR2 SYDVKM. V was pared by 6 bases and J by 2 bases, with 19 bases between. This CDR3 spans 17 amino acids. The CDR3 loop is CASRFPGAGGTNEKLFF. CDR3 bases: TGTGCCAGCAGGTTTCCGGGCGCCGGGGGGACTAATGAAAAACTGTTTTTT.

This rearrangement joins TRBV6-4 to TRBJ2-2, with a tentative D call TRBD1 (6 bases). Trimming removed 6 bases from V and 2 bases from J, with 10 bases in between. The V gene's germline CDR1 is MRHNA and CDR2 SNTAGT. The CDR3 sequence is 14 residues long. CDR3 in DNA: TGTGCCAGCAGATTAGGGGGAAACACCGGGGAGCTGTTTTTT. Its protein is CASRLGGNTGELFF.

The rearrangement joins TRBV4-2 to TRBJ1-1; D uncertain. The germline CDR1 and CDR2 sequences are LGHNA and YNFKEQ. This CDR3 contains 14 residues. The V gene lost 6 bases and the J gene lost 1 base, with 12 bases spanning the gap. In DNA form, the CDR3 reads TGTGCCAGCAGGTCCCCCGACAAGAACACTGAAGCTTTCTTT. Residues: CASRSPDKNTEAFF.

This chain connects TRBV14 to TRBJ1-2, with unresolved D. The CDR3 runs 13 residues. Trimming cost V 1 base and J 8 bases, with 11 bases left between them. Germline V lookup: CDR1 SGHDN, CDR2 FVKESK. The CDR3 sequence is CASSQGPRGGYTF. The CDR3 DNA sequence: TGTGCCAGCAGCCAAGGACCCCGAGGGGGCTACACCTTC.

The CDR3 is CASSIGLAGVTGELFF. CDR3 in DNA: TGTGCCAGTAGTATTGGACTAGCGGGAGTTACCGGGGAGCTGTTTTTT. The chain couples TRBV19 to TRBJ2-2; 13 bases agree with TRBD2. CDR1 is LNHDA, CDR2 SQIVND, per germline (reference sequence). With 3 bases clipped from V and 5 bases from J, the junction kept 3 bases outside the gene matches. The CDR3 contains 16 residues.

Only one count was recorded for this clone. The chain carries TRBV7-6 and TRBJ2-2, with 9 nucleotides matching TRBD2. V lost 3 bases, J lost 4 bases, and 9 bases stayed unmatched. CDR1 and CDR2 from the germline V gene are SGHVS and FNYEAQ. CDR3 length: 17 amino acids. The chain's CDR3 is CASSLTVAGDSTGELFF. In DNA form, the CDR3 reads TGTGCCAGCAGCTTGACGGTAGCGGGAGATAGCACCGGGGAGCTGTTTTTT.

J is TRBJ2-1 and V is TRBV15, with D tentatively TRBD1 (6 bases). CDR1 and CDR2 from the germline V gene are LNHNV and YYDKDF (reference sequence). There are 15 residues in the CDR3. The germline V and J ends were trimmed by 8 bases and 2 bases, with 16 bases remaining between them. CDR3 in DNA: TGTGCCACCGGGGACATAACCACCCCCTACAATGAGCAGTTCTTC. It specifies CATGDITTPYNEQFF.

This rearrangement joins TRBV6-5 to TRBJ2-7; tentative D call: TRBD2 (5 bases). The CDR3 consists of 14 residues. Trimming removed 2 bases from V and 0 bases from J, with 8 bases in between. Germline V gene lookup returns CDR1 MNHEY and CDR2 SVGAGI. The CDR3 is CASSYSGSSYEQYF. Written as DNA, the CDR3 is TGTGCCAGCAGTTACAGTGGGAGCTCCTACGAGCAGTACTTC.

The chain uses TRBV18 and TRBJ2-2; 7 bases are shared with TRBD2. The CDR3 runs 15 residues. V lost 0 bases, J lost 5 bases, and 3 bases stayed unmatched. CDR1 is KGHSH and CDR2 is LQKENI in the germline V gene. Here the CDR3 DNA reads TGTGCCAGCTCACCACCGGCGGGAGTTACCGGGGAGCTGTTTTTT. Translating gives CASSPPAGVTGELFF. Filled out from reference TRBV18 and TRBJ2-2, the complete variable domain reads NAGVMQNPRHLVRRRGQEARLRCSPMKGHSHVYWYRQLPEEGLKFMVYLQKENIIDESGMPKERFSAEFPKEGPSILRIQQVVRGDSAAYFCASSPPAGVTGELFFGEGSRLTVL.

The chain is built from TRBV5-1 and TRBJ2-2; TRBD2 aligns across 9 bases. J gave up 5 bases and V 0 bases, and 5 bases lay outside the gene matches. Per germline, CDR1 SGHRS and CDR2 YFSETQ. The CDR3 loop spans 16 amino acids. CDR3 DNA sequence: TGCGCCAGCAGCTTGGGTAGCGGGAGAAGGACCGGGGAGCTGTTTTTT. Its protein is CASSLGSGRRTGELFF.

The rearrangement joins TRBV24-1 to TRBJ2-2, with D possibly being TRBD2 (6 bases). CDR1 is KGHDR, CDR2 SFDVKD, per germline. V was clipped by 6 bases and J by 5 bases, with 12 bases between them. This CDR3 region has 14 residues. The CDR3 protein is CATSLTSKTGELFF. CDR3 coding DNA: TGTGCCACCAGTTTAACTAGCAAGACCGGGGAGCTGTTTTTT.

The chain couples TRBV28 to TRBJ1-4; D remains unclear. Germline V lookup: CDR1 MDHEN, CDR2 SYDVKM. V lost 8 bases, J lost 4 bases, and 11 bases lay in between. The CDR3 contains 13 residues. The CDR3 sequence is CASLGFGNEKLFF. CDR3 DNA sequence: TGTGCCAGCCTGGGGTTTGGTAATGAAAAACTGTTTTTT.

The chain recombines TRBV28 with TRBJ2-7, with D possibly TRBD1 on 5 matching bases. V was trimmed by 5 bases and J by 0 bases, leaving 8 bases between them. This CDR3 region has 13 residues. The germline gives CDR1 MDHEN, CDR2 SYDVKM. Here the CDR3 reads CASSGRVSYEQYF. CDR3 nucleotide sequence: TGTGCCAGCAGTGGCAGGGTCTCCTACGAGCAGTACTTC.

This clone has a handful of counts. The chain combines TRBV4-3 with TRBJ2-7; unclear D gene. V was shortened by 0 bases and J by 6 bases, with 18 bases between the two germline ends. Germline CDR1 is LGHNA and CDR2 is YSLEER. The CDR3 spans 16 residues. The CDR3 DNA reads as TGCGCCAGCAGCCAAGATTGGGCCCCCTCTTCGGGCGAGCAGTACTTC. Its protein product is CASSQDWAPSSGEQYF.

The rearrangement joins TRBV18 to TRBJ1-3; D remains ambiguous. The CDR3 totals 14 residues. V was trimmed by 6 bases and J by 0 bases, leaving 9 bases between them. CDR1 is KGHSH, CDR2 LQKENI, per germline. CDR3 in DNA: TGTGCCAGCTCTCCGCTTGGCTCTGGAAACACCATATATTTT. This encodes CASSPLGSGNTIYF.

CDR3 protein: CASSSIGQAGTGYTF. The CDR3 DNA reads TGTGCCAGCAGTTCAATTGGACAGGCTGGGACGGGCTACACCTTC. This chain connects TRBV28 to TRBJ1-2; 7 bases are a match to TRBD1. The germline V gene has CDR1 MDHEN and CDR2 SYDVKM. V lost 4 bases, J lost 8 bases, and 13 bases stayed unmatched. CDR3 size: 15 residues.

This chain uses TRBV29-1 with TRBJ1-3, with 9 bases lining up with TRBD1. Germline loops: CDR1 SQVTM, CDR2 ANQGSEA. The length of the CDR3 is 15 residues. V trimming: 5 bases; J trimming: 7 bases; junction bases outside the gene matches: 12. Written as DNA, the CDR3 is TGCAGCGTTTCGGGGGACAGGGTCGACGGGAACACCATATATTTT. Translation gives CSVSGDRVDGNTIYF.

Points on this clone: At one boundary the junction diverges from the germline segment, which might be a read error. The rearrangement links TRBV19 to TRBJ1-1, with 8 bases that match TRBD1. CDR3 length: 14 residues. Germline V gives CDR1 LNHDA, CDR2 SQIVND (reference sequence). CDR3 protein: CASSIDREDRERIF. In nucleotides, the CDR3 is TGTGCCAGTAGTATAGATCGAGAGGACAGGGAGAGGATCTTT.